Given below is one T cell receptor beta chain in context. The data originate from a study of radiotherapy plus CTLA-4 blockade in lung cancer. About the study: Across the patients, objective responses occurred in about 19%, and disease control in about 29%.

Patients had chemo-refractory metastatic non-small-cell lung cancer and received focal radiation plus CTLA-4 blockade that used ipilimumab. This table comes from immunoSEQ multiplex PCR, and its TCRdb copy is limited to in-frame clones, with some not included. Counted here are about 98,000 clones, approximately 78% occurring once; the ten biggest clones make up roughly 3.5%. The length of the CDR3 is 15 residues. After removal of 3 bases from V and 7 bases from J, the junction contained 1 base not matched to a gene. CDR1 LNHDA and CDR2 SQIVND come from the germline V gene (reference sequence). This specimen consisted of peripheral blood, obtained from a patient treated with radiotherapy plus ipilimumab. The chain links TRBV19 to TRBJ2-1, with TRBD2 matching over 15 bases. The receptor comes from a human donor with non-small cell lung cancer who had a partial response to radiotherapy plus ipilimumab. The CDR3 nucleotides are TGTGCCAGTAGTATTGGACTAGCGGGAGGGAATGAGCAGTTCTTC. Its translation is CASSIGLAGGNEQFF.